This T cell receptor beta chain was found in a study of shared clonotypes between healthy human individuals (dated by TCRdb to about 2020). Background on the whole study: Three men and two women, aged 18 to 49 years, made up the cohort. To estimate repertoire size and how much clonotype sharing occurs between individuals, the study deeply sequenced the blood TCR repertoires of five healthy adults. Libraries were prepared and TCR repertoires were sequenced by different laboratories using diverse techniques, in order to increase sequencing depth and limit assay-specific biases. Each donor's leukapheresis produced roughly between about 0.9 and 9.5 billion PBMCs. The investigation overall reported the following: Sampling was limited to blood, and TCR repertoires in tissue likely differ from TCR repertoires in blood. Based on pairwise subsampling, the degree of clonotype sharing among donors was expected to be affected by sequencing depth. The small number of donors limited the genetic and exposure-history diversity represented.

Healthy HIV-negative adults with no recently reported acute infections or vaccinations were included as donors. All donors were Caucasian adults living in Nashville, Tennessee, USA. In the unsorted samples, some 100 million PBMCs were counted, and genomic DNA was extracted using the QIAamp DNA Blood Mini kit. Blood was collected by leukapheresis, and PBMCs were isolated by Ficoll-Histopaque density gradient centrifugation and then cryopreserved in liquid nitrogen vapor phase. In its sample, this clone was seen once. Its antigen remains unidentified. Base qualities are missing; no much larger clone stands one base away. TCR CDR3 regions were amplified from genomic DNA by multiplex PCR using the deep immunoSEQ assay. Extracted genomic DNA from each cell subset was spread evenly across all wells of several immunoSEQ 96-well plates, with each plate serving as a replicate. Each replicate PCR for unsorted PBMC received approximately 0.3 ug genomic DNA, equal to around 30,000 T cell genomes. Unsorted PBMC genomic DNA was sequenced across ten immunoSEQ deep assay plates. Purified libraries were measured with a Qubit 3.0 fluorometer, size-checked on a Bioanalyzer 2100, and measured again with the KAPA Library Quantification kit. A separate single-read 150-cycle Illumina NextSeq 550 flow cell was used to sequence each immunoSEQ 96-well plate. The study's processing was this. Because only junctional sequences without quality scores were contained in the immunoSEQ output, filtering matching that applied to full-length reads could not be performed. To assign V/J genes and CDR3, sequences were annotated using PyIR, a Python wrapper for IgBLAST v1.9, with IMGT germline references. Reads were filtered out if the reads had weak V/J assignments (E-value above 1e-6), no CDR3, stop codons, out-of-frame junctions, or ambiguous translated residues. V3J clonotypes were defined by identical inferred V gene, J gene, and CDR3 amino acid sequence. Percentage overlap between repertoires was calculated by dividing the number of shared unique clonotypes by the size of the smaller repertoire. Three approaches were used to assess repertoire richness: RTK rarefaction, the Chao1 estimator, and Recon v2.1 estimates of unobserved clonotypes. Imported from immuneACCESS, the table was reduced by TCRdb to in-frame sequences with V and J called. These copies leave out some clones; in studies compared against another copy, an unresolved V gene accounts for under half, and the cause of the remainder is not known. D and trimming come from the DNA, and the V and J calls and clone size come from that table. The sample contains hundreds of thousands of clones, approximately 80% of them found a single time. The ten largest clones represent around 12% of the sample.

The germline V gene encodes CDR1 WSHSY and CDR2 SAAADI. V is pared back by 8 bases and J by 3 bases, with 17 bases lying between the germline termini. Taken from cysteine to phenylalanine, the CDR3 has 14 residues. The kept DNA is CDR3 alone, 42 bases in frame from the first base. This clonotype was obtained from a middle-aged woman in good health. Some clones in this sample may be carry-over from other donors' samples. The chain employs TRBV10-2 and TRBJ2-7; the D segment could be TRBD1, given 5 matching bases. The sequencing input was PBMCs. Here is the DNA: TGCGCCAGCGCTAGTGCCGACAGCAACTACGAGCAGTACTTC. Its protein reads: CASASADSNYEQYF.